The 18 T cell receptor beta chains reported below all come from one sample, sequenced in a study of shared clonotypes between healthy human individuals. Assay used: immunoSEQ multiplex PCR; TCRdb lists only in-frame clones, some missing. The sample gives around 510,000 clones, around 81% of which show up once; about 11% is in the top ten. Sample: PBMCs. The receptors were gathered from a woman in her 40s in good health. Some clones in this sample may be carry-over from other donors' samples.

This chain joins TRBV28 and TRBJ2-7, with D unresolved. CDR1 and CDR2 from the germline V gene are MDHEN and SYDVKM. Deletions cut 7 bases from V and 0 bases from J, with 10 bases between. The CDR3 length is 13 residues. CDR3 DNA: TGTGCCAGCATGGCATCGAGCTCCTACGAGCAGTACTTC. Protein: CASMASSSYEQYF.

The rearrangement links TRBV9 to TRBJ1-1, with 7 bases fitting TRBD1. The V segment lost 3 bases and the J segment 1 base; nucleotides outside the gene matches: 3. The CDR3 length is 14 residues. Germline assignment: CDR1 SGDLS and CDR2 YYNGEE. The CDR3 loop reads CASSEQGRNTEAFF. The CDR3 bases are TGTGCCAGCAGCGAACAGGGGAGGAACACTGAAGCTTTCTTT.

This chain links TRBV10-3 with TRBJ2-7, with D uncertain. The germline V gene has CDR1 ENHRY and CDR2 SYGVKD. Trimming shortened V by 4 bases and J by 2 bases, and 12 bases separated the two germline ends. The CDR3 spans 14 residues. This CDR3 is CAISALGSTYEQYF. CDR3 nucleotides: TGTGCCATCAGTGCTTTGGGTAGCACCTACGAGCAGTACTTC.

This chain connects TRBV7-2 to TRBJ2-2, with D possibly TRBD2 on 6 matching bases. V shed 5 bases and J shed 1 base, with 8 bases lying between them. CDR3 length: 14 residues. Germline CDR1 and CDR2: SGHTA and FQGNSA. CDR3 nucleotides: TGTGCCAGCAGCCCGCGGGGGAACACCGGGGAGCTGTTTTTT. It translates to CASSPRGNTGELFF. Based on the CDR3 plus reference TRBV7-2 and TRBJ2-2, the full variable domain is GAGVSQSPSNKVTEKGKDVELRCDPISGHTALYWYRQSLGQGLEFLIYFQGNSAPDKSGLPSDRFSAERTGGSVSTLTIQRTQQEDSAVYLCASSPRGNTGELFFGEGSRLTVL.

Here the CDR3 DNA reads TGTGCCTGGCGGTTACAGGGGCCCCAAGAGACCCAGTACTTC. Translation: CAWRLQGPQETQYF. The chain uses TRBV30 and TRBJ2-5; TRBD1 aligns across 7 bases. The CDR3 contains 14 residues. V dropped 5 bases and J dropped 1; count of bases not matched to a gene: 7. Germline V CDR1 and CDR2: GTSNPN, SVGIG (reference sequence).

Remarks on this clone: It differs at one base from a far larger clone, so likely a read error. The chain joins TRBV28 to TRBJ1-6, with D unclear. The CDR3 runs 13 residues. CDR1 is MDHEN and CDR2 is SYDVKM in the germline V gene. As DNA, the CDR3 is TGTGCCAGCAGTTTAAGTCGTAATTCACCCCCCCACTTT. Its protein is CASSLSRNSPPHF.

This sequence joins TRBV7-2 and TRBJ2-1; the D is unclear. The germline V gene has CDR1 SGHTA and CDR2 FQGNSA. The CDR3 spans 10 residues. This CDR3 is CAIPDNEQFF. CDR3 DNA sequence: TGTGCAATTCCCGACAATGAGCAGTTCTTC.

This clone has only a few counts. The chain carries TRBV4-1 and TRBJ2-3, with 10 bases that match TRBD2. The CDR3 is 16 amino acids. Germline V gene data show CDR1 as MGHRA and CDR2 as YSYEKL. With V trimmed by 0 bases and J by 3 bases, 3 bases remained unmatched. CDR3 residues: CASSQDASGRTDTQYF. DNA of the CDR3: TGCGCCAGCAGCCAAGATGCTAGCGGGAGAACAGATACGCAGTATTTT.

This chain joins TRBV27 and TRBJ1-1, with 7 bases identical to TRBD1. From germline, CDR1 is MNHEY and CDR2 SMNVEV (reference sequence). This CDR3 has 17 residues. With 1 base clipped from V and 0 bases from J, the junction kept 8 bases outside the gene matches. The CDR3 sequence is CASSLLGRGILNTEAFF. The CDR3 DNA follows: TGTGCCAGCAGTTTATTAGGCAGGGGGATATTGAACACTGAAGCTTTCTTT.

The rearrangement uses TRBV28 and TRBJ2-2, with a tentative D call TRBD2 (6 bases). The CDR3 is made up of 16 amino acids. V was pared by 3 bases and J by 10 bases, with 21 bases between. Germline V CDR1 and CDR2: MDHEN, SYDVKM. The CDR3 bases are TGTGCCAGCAGTTTGCTGGCGGGGCAGGGACCGGCGGAGCTGTTTTTT. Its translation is CASSLLAGQGPAELFF. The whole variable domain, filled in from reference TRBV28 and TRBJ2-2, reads DVKVTQSSRYLVKRTGEKVFLECVQDMDHENMFWYRQDPGLGLRLIYFSYDVKMKEKGDIPEGYSVSREKKERFSLILESASTNQTSMYLCASSLLAGQGPAELFFGEGSRLTVL.

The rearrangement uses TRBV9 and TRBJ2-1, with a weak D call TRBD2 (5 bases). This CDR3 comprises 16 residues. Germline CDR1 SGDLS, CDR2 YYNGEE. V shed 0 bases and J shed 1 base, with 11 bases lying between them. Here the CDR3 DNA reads TGTGCCAGCAGCGTAGGAGGCGGGCAGTCCTACAATGAGCAGTTCTTC. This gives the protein CASSVGGGQSYNEQFF. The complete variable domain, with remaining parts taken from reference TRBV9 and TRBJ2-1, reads DSGVTQTPKHLITATGQRVTLRCSPRSGDLSVYWYQQSLDQGLQFLIQYYNGEERAKGNILERFSAQQFPDLHSELNLSSLELGDSALYFCASSVGGGQSYNEQFFGPGTRLTVL.

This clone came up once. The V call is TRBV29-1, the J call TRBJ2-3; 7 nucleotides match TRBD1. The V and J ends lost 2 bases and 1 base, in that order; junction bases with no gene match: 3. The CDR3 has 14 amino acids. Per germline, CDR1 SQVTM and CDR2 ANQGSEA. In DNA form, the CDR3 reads TGCAGCGTTGAACAGGGGGTTGGCACAGATACGCAGTATTTT. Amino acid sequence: CSVEQGVGTDTQYF.

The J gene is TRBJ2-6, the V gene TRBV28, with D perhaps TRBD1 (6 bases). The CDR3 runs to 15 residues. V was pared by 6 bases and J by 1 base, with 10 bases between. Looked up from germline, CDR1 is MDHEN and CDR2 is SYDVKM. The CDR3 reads CASSDQGSGANVLTF. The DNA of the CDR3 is TGTGCCAGCAGCGATCAGGGGTCTGGGGCCAACGTCCTGACTTTC. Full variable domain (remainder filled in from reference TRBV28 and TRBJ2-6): DVKVTQSSRYLVKRTGEKVFLECVQDMDHENMFWYRQDPGLGLRLIYFSYDVKMKEKGDIPEGYSVSREKKERFSLILESASTNQTSMYLCASSDQGSGANVLTFGAGSRLTVL.

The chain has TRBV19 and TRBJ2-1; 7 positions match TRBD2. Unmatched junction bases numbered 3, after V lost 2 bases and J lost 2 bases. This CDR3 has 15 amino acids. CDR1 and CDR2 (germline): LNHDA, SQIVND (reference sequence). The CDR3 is CASSILADPYNEQFF. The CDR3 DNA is TGTGCCAGTAGTATACTAGCGGACCCCTACAATGAGCAGTTCTTC. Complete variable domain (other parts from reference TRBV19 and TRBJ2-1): DGGITQSPKYLFRKEGQNVTLSCEQNLNHDAMYWYRQDPGQGLRLIYYSQIVNDFQKGDIAEGYSVSREKKESFPLTVTSAQKNPTAFYLCASSILADPYNEQFFGPGTRLTVL.

This CDR3 is CASSERQQNSPLHF. CDR3 nucleotides: TGTGCCAGCAGTGAGCGGCAGCAAAATTCACCCCTCCACTTT. The V gene is TRBV2, the J gene TRBJ1-6; D remains unclear. Trimming took 3 bases from V and 7 from J, leaving 10 bases between them. The CDR3 loop spans 14 amino acids. CDR1 and CDR2 from the germline V gene are SNHLY and FYNNEI.

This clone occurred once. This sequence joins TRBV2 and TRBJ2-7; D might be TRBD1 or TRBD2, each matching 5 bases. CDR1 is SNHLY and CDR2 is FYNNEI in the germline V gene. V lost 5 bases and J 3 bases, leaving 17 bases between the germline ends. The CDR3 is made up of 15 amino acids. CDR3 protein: CASSNRVRGGYEQYF. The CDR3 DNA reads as TGTGCCAGCAGTAACCGGGTCCGGGGCGGCTACGAGCAGTACTTC.

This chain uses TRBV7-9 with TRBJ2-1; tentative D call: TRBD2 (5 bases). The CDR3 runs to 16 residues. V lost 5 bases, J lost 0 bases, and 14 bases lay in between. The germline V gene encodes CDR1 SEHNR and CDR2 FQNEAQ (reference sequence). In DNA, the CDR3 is TGTGCCAGCAGCACGGCGGGTTTTAGCTCCTACAATGAGCAGTTCTTC. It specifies CASSTAGFSSYNEQFF.

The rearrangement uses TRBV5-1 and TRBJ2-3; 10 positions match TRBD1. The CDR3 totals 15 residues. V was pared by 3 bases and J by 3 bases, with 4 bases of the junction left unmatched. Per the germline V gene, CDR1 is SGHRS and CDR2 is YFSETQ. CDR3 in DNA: TGCGCCAGCAGCTGGGGACAGGGGTGGACAGATACGCAGTATTTT. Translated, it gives CASSWGQGWTDTQYF. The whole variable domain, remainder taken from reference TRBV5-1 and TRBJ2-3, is KAGVTQTPRYLIKTRGQQVTLSCSPISGHRSVSWYQQTPGQGLQFLFEYFSETQRNKGNFPGRFSGRQFSNSRSEMNVSTLELGDSALYLCASSWGQGWTDTQYFGPGTRLTVL.